Reported below is one T cell receptor (beta chain). Its matching antigen is unknown. A second PCR of roughly 7 to 11 cycles used a sample-barcoded 5' primer and a J-beta primer mix. TCRdb reprocessed the 5' RACE reads via MiXCR and lists one record per CDR3 protein. Seen here are roughly 1.9 million distinct CDR3 sequences, roughly two fifths observed once, and the top ten hold approximately 22%. This sample is part of a study of blood T cells in healthy people across ages. General study points: Since the PBMCs were unsorted, naive and antigen-experienced cells could not be conclusively compared.

Germline CDR1 SGHTA, CDR2 FQGNSA. The CDR3 totals 13 residues. Trimming removed 3 bases from V and 7 bases from J; junction bases left unmatched: 5. The chain employs TRBV7-2 and TRBJ2-7; TRBD1 aligns across 8 bases. The sample taken for sequencing was blood. This sequence originates from a human donor in good health. In nucleotides, the CDR3 is TGTGCCAGCAGCTTGCTTGGACAGGGAGAGCAGTACTTC. Encoded protein: CASSLLGQGEQYF.